Included here is one TCR beta chain sequence, with context. No antigen is known for it. Some 10^5 TCR templates were assayed per sample. The assay was immunoSEQ multiplex PCR, and TCRdb's table has in-frame clones only and misses some. The sample contains about 100,000 clones, 94% of which appear only once. The length of the CDR3 is 14 residues. Trimming pared 3 bases from V and 2 bases from J, leaving 13 bases between. Germline V gene sequence: CDR1 GTSNPN, CDR2 SVGIG (reference sequence). This specimen comes from a study of siplizumab effects on memory and regulatory T cells. Study-wide results and limits: Naive T cells appeared more diverse than memory cells and seemed to be major alloresponse contributors. The authors did not confirm suppressive function in proliferating Tregs from siplizumab cultures.

Sequenced material: non-Treg CD4+ T cells sorted from blood. This rearrangement joins TRBV30 to TRBJ1-2; D unclear. The clonotype originates from a human donor in good health. This chain's CDR3 is CAWSGNRANYGYTF. The CDR3 coding sequence is TGTGCCTGGAGCGGCAATCGAGCCAACTATGGCTACACCTTC.